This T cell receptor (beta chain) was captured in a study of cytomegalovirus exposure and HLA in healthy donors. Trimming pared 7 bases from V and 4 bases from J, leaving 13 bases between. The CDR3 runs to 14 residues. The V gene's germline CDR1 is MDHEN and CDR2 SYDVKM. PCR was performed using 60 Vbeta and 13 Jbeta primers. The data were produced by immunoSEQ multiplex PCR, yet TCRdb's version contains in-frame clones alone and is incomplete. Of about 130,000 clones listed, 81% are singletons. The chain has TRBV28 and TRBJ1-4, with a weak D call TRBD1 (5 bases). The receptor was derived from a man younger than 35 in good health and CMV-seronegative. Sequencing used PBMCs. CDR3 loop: CASKGAGRNEKLFF. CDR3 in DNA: TGTGCCAGCAAAGGGGCTGGACGTAATGAAAAACTGTTTTTT.